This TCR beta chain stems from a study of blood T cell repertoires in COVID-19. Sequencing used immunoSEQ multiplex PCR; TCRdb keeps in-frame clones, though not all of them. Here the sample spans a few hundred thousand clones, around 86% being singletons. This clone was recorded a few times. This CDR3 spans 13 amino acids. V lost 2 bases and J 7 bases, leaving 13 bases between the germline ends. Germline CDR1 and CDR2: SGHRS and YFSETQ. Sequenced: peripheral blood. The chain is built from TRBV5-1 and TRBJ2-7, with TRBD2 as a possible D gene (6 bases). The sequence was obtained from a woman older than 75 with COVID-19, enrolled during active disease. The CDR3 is CASSLGGAREQYF. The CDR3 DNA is TGCGCCAGCAGCTTAGGCGGGGCTAGGGAGCAGTACTTC.